This T cell receptor (beta chain) appears in the sequencing data of a study of identical twins. Study-wide results and caveats: Analyses of zero insertions could be partly confounded by invariant MAIT and iNKT cells.

TCRdb re-called the 5' RACE reads through MiXCR, storing one row per CDR3 protein. This table holds under 1 million distinct CDR3 sequences, 10% to 15% found once. Remarks on this clonotype: What it binds is unknown.

All donors comprised healthy Caucasians. CDR1 and CDR2 (germline): LNHNV, YYDKDF (reference sequence). The CDR3 loop spans 18 amino acids. The V and J ends lost 4 bases and 0 bases respectively, with 19 bases between them. These data also featured in a second study, about yellow fever vaccine responses in identical twins.

The V gene is TRBV15, the J gene TRBJ1-5; TRBD1 is a possible D gene (6 bases). The sequence derives from a woman aged 18-35 years in good health. The sample consisted of PBMCs. The CDR3 region is CATSKRDTIVYSNQPQHF. CDR3 sequence (DNA): TGTGCCACCAGCAAGAGGGACACTATCGTCTATAGCAATCAGCCCCAGCATTTT.